Listed here are 10 T cell receptor beta chains from one sample, sequenced in a study of circulating and synovial CD4+ cells in juvenile arthritis. Some clones are missing from TCRdb's copy, which holds only in-frame ones; the method was immunoSEQ multiplex PCR. Among roughly 14,000 clones listed, over 80% were seen once. The sample consisted of CD4+ T cells from synovial fluid. The receptor set was obtained from a human patient with juvenile idiopathic arthritis. Some clones in this sample may be carry-over from other donors' samples.

The chain links TRBV10-3 to TRBJ2-7; perhaps TRBD1 as D (6 bases). This CDR3 comprises 14 residues. The germline V gene has CDR1 ENHRY and CDR2 SYGVKD. V shed 5 bases and J shed 2 bases, with 13 bases lying between them. The DNA for the CDR3 is TGTGCCATCAGTAAGGACAGCACGACCTACGAGCAGTACTTC. Protein product: CAISKDSTTYEQYF.

This sequence joins TRBV14 and TRBJ2-6; weak D call: TRBD2 (6 bases). The V end was cut by 1 base, the J end by 7 bases, with 11 bases between. This CDR3 contains 15 residues. CDR1 and CDR2 (germline): SGHDN, FVKESK. CDR3 nucleotide sequence: TGTGCCAGCAGCCAAGTGGGCGGGGCAGCCAACGTCCTGACTTTC. Its translation: CASSQVGGAANVLTF.

The V and J genes are TRBV6-1 and TRBJ2-1; TRBD1 matches at 7 bases. Per the germline V gene, CDR1 is MNHNS and CDR2 is SASEGT. The CDR3 length is 16 residues. Trimming took 4 bases from V and 7 from J; bases not matched to a gene: 13. CDR3 sequence reads: CASSAARGQGLNEQFF. The CDR3 DNA reads TGTGCCAGCAGTGCGGCTAGGGGGCAGGGGTTGAATGAGCAGTTCTTC.

CDR3 DNA sequence: TGTGCCAGCAGCTGGACAGGGGGCGGCAGAGGCTACACCTTC. This sequence encodes CASSWTGGGRGYTF. J is TRBJ1-2 and V is TRBV7-2; 11 nucleotides agree with TRBD1. V trimming: 4 bases; J trimming: 8 bases; junction bases outside the gene matches: 6. Germline V gene lookup returns CDR1 SGHTA and CDR2 FQGNSA. The CDR3 spans 14 residues.

V is TRBV30 and J is TRBJ1-5, with TRBD1 matching over 7 bases. Germline CDR1 reads GTSNPN; CDR2 reads SVGIG (reference sequence). The CDR3 contains 14 residues. The V and J ends lost 3 bases and 2 bases, in that order; junction bases with no gene match: 4. The CDR3 sequence is CAWSSGTGNQPQHF. For the CDR3, the DNA is TGTGCCTGGAGCTCCGGGACAGGCAATCAGCCCCAGCATTTT.

The chain links TRBV30 to TRBJ2-7; D not resolved. The ends were cut back, 0 bases at V and 3 bases at J, with 6 bases in the middle. Germline V gives CDR1 GTSNPN, CDR2 SVGIG (reference sequence). The CDR3 spans 12 residues. CDR3 sequence reads: CAWSVPSYEQYF. The CDR3 DNA follows: TGTGCCTGGAGTGTCCCCAGCTACGAGCAGTACTTC. The variable domain in full, completed from reference TRBV30 and TRBJ2-7, reads SQTIHQWPATLVQPVGSPLSLECTVEGTSNPNLYWYRQAAGRGLQLLFYSVGIGQISSEVPQNLSASRPQDRQFILSSKKLLLSDSGFYLCAWSVPSYEQYFGPGTRLTVT.

V usage is TRBV7-9 and J usage is TRBJ1-2; D gene uncertain. V was cut by 2 bases and J by 4 bases, with 11 bases left in between. CDR3 length: 14 residues. Germline lookup yields CDR1 SEHNR and CDR2 FQNEAQ (reference sequence). The CDR3 protein is CASSLSGLSYGYTF. The CDR3 bases are TGTGCCAGCAGCTTAAGCGGGTTAAGCTATGGCTACACCTTC.

A few counts support this clone. The J gene is TRBJ1-1, the V gene TRBV2; D is undetermined. CDR1 SNHLY and CDR2 FYNNEI come from the germline V gene. Trimming removed 8 bases from V and 2 bases from J, with 15 bases in between. The CDR3 is made up of 14 amino acids. CDR3 loop: CASGQQELNTEAFF. DNA of the CDR3: TGTGCCAGCGGCCAGCAGGAATTAAACACTGAAGCTTTCTTT.

The chain employs TRBV30 and TRBJ2-1, with TRBD2 matching 7 bases. V trimming: 4 bases; J trimming: 3 bases; junction bases outside the gene matches: 3. The CDR3 loop spans 13 amino acids. From germline, CDR1 is GTSNPN and CDR2 SVGIG (reference sequence). The DNA for the CDR3 is TGTGCCTGGAAAGGGGACTACTACAATGAGCAGTTCTTC. Translated, it gives CAWKGDYYNEQFF.

With regard to this clone: The same CDR3 arises from other DNA sequences in this sample as well. J is TRBJ1-6 and V is TRBV4-1; D remains ambiguous. V was clipped by 0 bases and J by 5 bases, with 14 bases between them. Germline CDR1 and CDR2: MGHRA and YSYEKL. The CDR3 covers 17 residues. The CDR3 DNA follows: TGCGCCAGCAGCCAAGATTACACAGCCGGGGATAATTCACCCCTCCACTTT. This sequence encodes CASSQDYTAGDNSPLHF.